The next 23 T cell receptor beta chains were all read from a single sample in a study of blood T cell repertoires in COVID-19. Clones were sequenced by immunoSEQ multiplex PCR, and TCRdb holds only the in-frame ones, with some missing. The data hold some 96,000 clones, with roughly 84% observed a single time. Sequencing was carried out using peripheral blood. The receptor source for this set is a man aged 25 to 45 in a cohort sampled during active COVID-19.

This clone showed up just once. V usage is TRBV24-1 and J usage is TRBJ1-4; unclear D gene. Germline CDR1 and CDR2: KGHDR and SFDVKD. This CDR3 has 13 residues. Trimming shortened V by 7 bases and J by 4 bases, and 9 bases separated the two germline ends. In DNA form, the CDR3 reads TGTGCCACCAGCGGCGGGAGTAATGAAAAACTGTTTTTT. It codes for CATSGGSNEKLFF.

This clone was counted a few times. The chain joins TRBV5-4 to TRBJ2-3, with 8 bases that match TRBD2. The V gene's germline CDR1 is SGHNT and CDR2 YYREEE (reference sequence). The V and J ends lost 0 bases and 0 bases, in that order; junction bases with no gene match: 6. The CDR3 runs to 17 residues. The CDR3, as DNA: TGTGCCAGCAGCTTGGGGGGAGGCGGGAGGAGCACAGATACGCAGTATTTT. Encoded protein: CASSLGGGGRSTDTQYF.

This sequence joins TRBV20-1 and TRBJ1-2; D unresolved. V lost 3 bases, J lost 7 bases, and 15 bases lay in between. The CDR3 has 13 residues. Germline values: CDR1 DFQATT, CDR2 SNEGSKA (reference sequence). The chain's CDR3 is CSASAQRAGGYTF. CDR3 DNA sequence: TGCAGTGCTAGTGCCCAGAGGGCGGGTGGCTACACCTTC.

The chain combines TRBV5-1 with TRBJ2-1; maybe TRBD2 (6 bases). Germline V lookup: CDR1 SGHRS, CDR2 YFSETQ. This CDR3 is 15 amino acids long. V lost 1 base to trimming and J lost 8 bases, with 16 bases between them. CDR3 sequence (DNA): TGCGCCAGCAGCTTGTATTCGAGGAGGGATCATGAGCAGTTCTTC. It translates to CASSLYSRRDHEQFF.

The V call is TRBV18, the J call TRBJ2-7, with 7 bases matching TRBD1. With V trimmed by 0 bases and J by 0 bases, 2 bases remained unmatched. The CDR3 spans 15 residues. Germline loops: CDR1 KGHSH, CDR2 LQKENI. This CDR3 is CASSPPRDSSYEQYF. The CDR3 region has the DNA TGTGCCAGCTCACCACCAAGGGACAGCTCCTACGAGCAGTACTTC.

This clone was picked up one time. V gene TRBV19 combines with J gene TRBJ1-5; D remains unclear. CDR1 LNHDA and CDR2 SQIVND come from the germline V gene (reference sequence). Trimming stripped 8 bases from V and 6 bases from J, with 23 bases between. The CDR3 runs to 16 residues. The CDR3 coding sequence is TGTGCCAGTCACGACACACCAAAACCTCGGGGTCAGCCCCAGCATTTT. Translated: CASHDTPKPRGQPQHF. Supplemented by reference TRBV19 and TRBJ1-5, the full variable domain reads DGGITQSPKYLFRKEGQNVTLSCEQNLNHDAMYWYRQDPGQGLRLIYYSQIVNDFQKGDIAEGYSVSREKKESFPLTVTSAQKNPTAFYLCASHDTPKPRGQPQHFGDGTRLSIL.

This chain joins TRBV28 and TRBJ1-1, with 8 bases identical to TRBD1. Losses at the gene ends were 3 bases for V and 4 bases for J; bases not matched to a gene: 4. The CDR3 is 14 residues long. Germline V CDR1 and CDR2: MDHEN, SYDVKM. The CDR3 DNA is TGTGCCAGCAGTTTCCAGGGGGCGGTCACTGAAGCTTTCTTT. Translating gives CASSFQGAVTEAFF.

DNA of the CDR3: TGCGCCAGCAGCCAAGATCCCTATGACACAGGAAATAATTCACCCCTCCACTTT. It codes for CASSQDPYDTGNNSPLHF. The J gene is TRBJ1-6, the V gene TRBV4-1, with D tentatively TRBD1 (5 bases). The germline CDR1 and CDR2 sequences are MGHRA and YSYEKL. The CDR3 runs 18 residues. V was trimmed by 0 bases and J by 5 bases, leaving 17 bases between them.

This rearrangement joins TRBV5-6 to TRBJ1-1; tentative D call: TRBD1 (6 bases). The CDR3 contains 15 residues. Germline assignment: CDR1 SGHDT and CDR2 YYEEEE. Between the trimmed V and J ends, which lost 4 bases and 0 bases, there was a span of 13 bases. The CDR3, as DNA: TGTGCCAGCAGCGTTACGGGACACCTGAACACTGAAGCTTTCTTT. Its protein product is CASSVTGHLNTEAFF.

The genes are TRBV12-3 or TRBV12-4 and TRBJ2-7; D might be TRBD1 (5 bases). V was cut by 2 bases and J by 4 bases, with 6 bases left in between. The CDR3 runs 12 residues. The CDR3 spells CASSLQGYEQYF. In DNA, the CDR3 is TGTGCCAGCAGTTTACAGGGATACGAGCAGTACTTC.

V usage is TRBV15 and J usage is TRBJ2-7; D uncertain. This CDR3 is built from 11 residues. Deletions cut 9 bases from V and 3 bases from J, with 9 bases between. Germline lookup yields CDR1 LNHNV and CDR2 YYDKDF (reference sequence). CDR3 loop: CATNIDYEQYF. CDR3 coding DNA: TGTGCCACAAACATTGACTACGAGCAGTACTTC.

The chain has TRBV18 and TRBJ1-2; 7 bases are a match to TRBD1. The germline V gene encodes CDR1 KGHSH and CDR2 LQKENI. Trimming removed 6 bases from V and 3 bases from J; junction bases left unmatched: 4. CDR3 length equals 13 residues. Here the CDR3 reads CASSTGQDYGYTF. The CDR3 DNA sequence: TGTGCCAGCTCTACCGGACAGGACTATGGCTACACCTTC.

CDR3 DNA: TGTTCCACTGGTCTAGCGGCTCCAGATACGCAGTATTTT. It encodes CSTGLAAPDTQYF. The chain links TRBV12-3 or TRBV12-4 to TRBJ2-3, with 7 bases matching TRBD2. This CDR3 has 13 residues.

This sequence joins TRBV23-1 and TRBJ1-1; D is unclear. TRBV23-1 is assigned to the ORF class and has an uncertain function. The V gene lost 3 bases and the J gene lost 0 bases, with 26 bases spanning the gap. The CDR3 extends over 20 amino acids. Written as DNA, the CDR3 is TGCGCCAGCAGTCAGAGGACTGGGAGAATTAAGGGAGAAATGAACACTGAAGCTTTCTTT. This encodes CASSQRTGRIKGEMNTEAFF.

The gene calls are TRBV9 and TRBJ2-5; 8 bases map to TRBD2. V was pared by 0 bases and J by 5 bases, with 6 bases of the junction left unmatched. The CDR3 extends over 15 amino acids. The germline CDR1 and CDR2 sequences are SGDLS and YYNGEE. Here the CDR3 DNA reads TGTGCCAGCAGCGTAGGTCCGGGGGGGCTCGAGACCCAGTACTTC. Translation gives CASSVGPGGLETQYF.

The chain couples TRBV4-1 to TRBJ1-2; possibly TRBD1 for D (5 bases). Germline assignment: CDR1 MGHRA and CDR2 YSYEKL. V was shortened by 1 base and J by 5 bases, with 5 bases between the two germline ends. The CDR3 is 12 residues long. The CDR3 DNA follows: TGCGCCAGCAGCCAAGCAGGGTATGGCTACACCTTC. This encodes CASSQAGYGYTF.

J is TRBJ1-4 and V is TRBV9; TRBD1 is a possible D gene (6 bases). Germline-derived CDR1 and CDR2 are SGDLS and YYNGEE. V was shortened by 7 bases and J by 4 bases, with 14 bases between the two germline ends. The CDR3 contains 14 residues. The CDR3 DNA reads TGTGCCAGCGCGAGGGGGACACTTAATGAAAAACTGTTTTTT. Translated, it gives CASARGTLNEKLFF.

The rearrangement links TRBV27 to TRBJ1-4; maybe TRBD1 (6 bases). The CDR3 consists of 16 residues. The germline V gene has CDR1 MNHEY and CDR2 SMNVEV (reference sequence). Trimming took off 2 bases at V and 7 bases at J, with 17 bases between the two ends. The CDR3 DNA reads as TGTGCCAGCAGTTTAATAGGCCCAGGGGTCGGTGAAAAACTGTTTTTT. Its translation: CASSLIGPGVGEKLFF. Drawing the rest from reference TRBV27 and TRBJ1-4, the complete variable domain is EAQVTQNPRYLITVTGKKLTVTCSQNMNHEYMSWYRQDPGLGLRQIYYSMNVEVTDKGDVPEGYKVSRKEKRNFPLILESPSPNQTSLYFCASSLIGPGVGEKLFFGSGTQLSVL.

The genes are TRBV5-4 and TRBJ1-1; 10 bases are a match to TRBD1. The CDR3 loop spans 14 amino acids. The germline gives CDR1 SGHNT, CDR2 YYREEE (reference sequence). The V segment lost 4 bases and the J segment 5 bases; nucleotides outside the gene matches: 5. CDR3 residues: CASSAGQGLTEAFF. CDR3 sequence (DNA): TGTGCCAGCAGCGCGGGACAGGGGTTAACTGAAGCTTTCTTT.

The chain couples TRBV12-1 to TRBJ2-7; the DNA was not compared with TRBD2, the D call given in the table. TRBV12-1 is a pseudogene. The CDR3 covers 16 residues. DNA for the CDR3: TGTGCCAGCAGTCTCCGGGGTGGGGGGGTTCCATACGAGCAGTACTTC. Amino acids: CASSLRGGGVPYEQYF.

This chain connects TRBV5-1 to TRBJ2-7; the match to TRBD2 covers 11 bases. Unmatched junction bases numbered 13, after V lost 4 bases and J lost 7 bases. Germline loops: CDR1 SGHRS, CDR2 YFSETQ. CDR3 size: 16 residues. The CDR3 DNA sequence: TGCGCCAGCAGCCCGGGCCCGACTAGCGGGGAGAGGGAGCAGTACTTC. Translating it yields CASSPGPTSGEREQYF. The full variable domain, with the rest looked up from reference TRBV5-1 and TRBJ2-7, is KAGVTQTPRYLIKTRGQQVTLSCSPISGHRSVSWYQQTPGQGLQFLFEYFSETQRNKGNFPGRFSGRQFSNSRSEMNVSTLELGDSALYLCASSPGPTSGEREQYFGPGTRLTVT.

This chain uses TRBV9 with TRBJ2-5; 12 bases are shared with TRBD1. Trimming at V came to 1 base and at J to 3 bases, leaving 4 bases not matched to a gene. CDR1 and CDR2 from the germline V gene are SGDLS and YYNGEE. This CDR3 is built from 16 residues. CDR3 sequence (DNA): TGTGCCAGCAGCGTATCGGGACAGGGGGCTGAAGAGACCCAGTACTTC. Translated: CASSVSGQGAEETQYF.

This chain connects TRBV2 to TRBJ1-6; 8 bases match TRBD1. V shed 5 bases, J shed 8 bases, and the junction held 14 bases outside the gene matches. This CDR3 has 17 residues. The germline gives CDR1 SNHLY, CDR2 FYNNEI. For the CDR3, the DNA is TGTGCCAGCAGTTCGAGACAGGGGAGTCTCCTATATTCACCCCTCCACTTT. Amino acids: CASSSRQGSLLYSPLHF. The variable domain in full, with the rest retrieved from reference TRBV2 and TRBJ1-6, is EPEVTQTPSHQVTQMGQEVILRCVPISNHLYFYWYRQILGQKVEFLVSFYNNEISEKSEIFDDQFSVERPDGSNFTLKIRSTKLEDSAMYFCASSSRQGSLLYSPLHFGNGTRLTVT.